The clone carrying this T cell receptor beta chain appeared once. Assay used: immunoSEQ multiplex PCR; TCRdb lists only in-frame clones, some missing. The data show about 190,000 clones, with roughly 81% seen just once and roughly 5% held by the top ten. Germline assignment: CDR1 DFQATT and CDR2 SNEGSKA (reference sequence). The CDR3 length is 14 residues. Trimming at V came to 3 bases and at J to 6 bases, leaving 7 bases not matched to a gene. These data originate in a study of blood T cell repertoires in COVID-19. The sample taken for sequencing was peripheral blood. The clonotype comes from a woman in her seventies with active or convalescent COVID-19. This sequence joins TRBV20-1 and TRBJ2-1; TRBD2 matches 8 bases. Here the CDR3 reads CSASSAGAGNEQFF. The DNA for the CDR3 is TGCAGTGCTAGTTCAGCGGGAGCTGGCAATGAGCAGTTCTTC.